The T cell receptor beta chain under discussion was sequenced for a study of CDR3 diversity in severe acne. CDR1 and CDR2 (germline): SGHTA, FQGTGA. This CDR3 has 16 residues. V shed 6 bases, J shed 9 bases, and the junction held 16 bases outside the gene matches. From the PCR reads, TCRdb called clonotypes with MiXCR, one entry per CDR3 protein. The table has more than 80,000 distinct CDR3 sequences, 45% to 55% seen once; the top ten hold about 9.9%. V usage is TRBV7-3 and J usage is TRBJ2-1; 8 nucleotides align to TRBD2. This receptor was taken from a male donor with severe acne vulgaris. Material: blood. Here the CDR3 DNA reads TGTGCCAGCAGTAAAGCGGGAGTCGGGGACCGTAGTGAGCAGTTCTTC. It encodes CASSKAGVGDRSEQFF.